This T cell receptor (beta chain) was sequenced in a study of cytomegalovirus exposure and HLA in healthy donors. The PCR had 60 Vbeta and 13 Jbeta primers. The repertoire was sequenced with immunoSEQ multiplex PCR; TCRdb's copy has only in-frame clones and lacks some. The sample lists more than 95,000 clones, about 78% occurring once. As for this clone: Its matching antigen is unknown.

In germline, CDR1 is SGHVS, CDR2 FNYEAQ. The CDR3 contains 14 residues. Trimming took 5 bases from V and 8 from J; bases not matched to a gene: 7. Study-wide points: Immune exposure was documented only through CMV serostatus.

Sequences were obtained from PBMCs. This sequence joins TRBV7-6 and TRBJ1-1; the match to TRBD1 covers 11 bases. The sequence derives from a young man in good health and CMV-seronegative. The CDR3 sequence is CASSLGQGAVEAFF. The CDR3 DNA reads TGTGCCAGCAGCCTTGGACAGGGGGCCGTAGAAGCTTTCTTT.